This TCR beta chain comes out of a study of immune cell composition in non-small cell lung cancer. The V and J ends lost 7 bases and 6 bases, in that order; junction bases with no gene match: 9. Germline V gene data show CDR1 as LNHDA and CDR2 as SQIVND (reference sequence). This CDR3 region has 14 residues. Produced via immunoSEQ multiplex PCR; TCRdb's table is partial and in-frame only. The sample gives 2,500 or so clones, more than 75% of which show up once; roughly 6.9% is in the top ten. The TCR originated in a human donor with non-small cell lung cancer. The chain couples TRBV19 to TRBJ2-1; 7 nucleotides agree with TRBD2. Sequencing input: lung tumor tissue. The CDR3 DNA is TGTGCCAGTACACGGGCGGGAGCTAGCAATGAGCAGTTCTTC. Residues: CASTRAGASNEQFF.